A selection of T cell receptor beta chains follows, all from one sample in a study of PD-1 blockade in classical Hodgkin lymphoma. Using immunoSEQ multiplex PCR, the repertoire was profiled, and TCRdb retains in-frame clones only, with some absent. The sample records some 100,000 clones, roughly 92% being singletons. The material was peripheral blood mononuclear cells (PBMCs), obtained at baseline. The receptors shown here come from a human donor with classical Hodgkin lymphoma. Each CDR3 is given with its conserved first and last residue. D genes are given only for firm matches.

d_call,v_call,cdr3_aa
NA,TRBV6-5,CASSYGGGPNEKLFF
NA,TRBV7-8,CASSSPGPSRGEQYF
NA,TRBV7-7,CASSRRGNDNEQFF
TRBD2,TRBV7-8,CASSLEIVSGRKTQYF
NA,TRBV2,CASRVGTHSNQPQHF
NA,TRBV30,CAWSLGGVDEAFF
NA,TRBV11-2,CASSLGTTYEQYF
NA,TRBV6-5,CASSRGTDYEQYF
NA,TRBV5-1,CASSFAVQGPTGELFF
NA,TRBV27,CASSSRQGLSTEAFF
TRBD2,TRBV5-6,CASSQPGLASLNEQFF
TRBD2,TRBV2,CASSSQTSGIFTDTQYF
NA,TRBV28,CASSSPDSTYEQYF
NA,TRBV28,CASSQSYEQYF
NA,TRBV28,CASSLRVVYGETQYF
TRBD2,TRBV5-8,CARSGTRSEQFF
TRBD1,TRBV7-8,CASSLVATGRDQPQHF
NA,TRBV6-5,CASSRVIRAGELFF
TRBD2,TRBV9,CASSKGLAGVNEQFF
NA,TRBV2,CASSRVGETQYF
NA,TRBV5-4,CASSLTENTEAFF
NA,TRBV6-5,CASRGTLNNEQFF
TRBD1,TRBV7-3,CASSQPGQGATGNTIYF
NA,TRBV10-1,CASSMGGGTPPYEQYF
NA,TRBV6-5,CASTETGSFYGYTF
TRBD1,TRBV27,CASKRTGPPGANVLTF
NA,TRBV4-2,CASSQDGDRFF
NA,TRBV27,CASSLLAGRKTYEQYF
NA,TRBV28,CASSPRGSNQPQHF
NA,TRBV29-1,CSAGSLRAGDTQYF
TRBD1,TRBV7-9,CASSSRGRGGPNTEAFF
TRBD2,TRBV5-8,CASRGGLAGVETQYF
NA,TRBV29-1,CSVEDYSREQFF
NA,TRBV6-5,CAIRQSNTGELFF
NA,TRBV2,CASRPGYNQPQHF
NA,TRBV5-6,CASSFLLTDTQYF
TRBD1,TRBV27,CASSFHPGTGGSEQYF
NA,TRBV28,CASIEGRLGKLFF
TRBD2,TRBV29-1,CSVGRLAASRNTGELFF
NA,TRBV27,CASTTNYEQYF
NA,TRBV28,CASSLVGRGAVNQPQHF
NA,TRBV5-7,CASSFRFGREPEVYEQYF
NA,TRBV27,CASSLYGVLTGELFF
TRBD2,TRBV18,CASSPPVRGSPATPYEQYF
NA,TRBV7-9,CAIGGTGELFF
NA,TRBV19,CASSIPGQRYEQYF
TRBD1,TRBV5-4,CASSGRDRGRGETQYF
NA,TRBV4-2,CASSQEPNYGYTF
TRBD2,TRBV7-9,CASSLVGGEEQFF
NA,TRBV27,CASSLPGKGEQYF
TRBD2,TRBV5-4,CASRSGGSYEQYF